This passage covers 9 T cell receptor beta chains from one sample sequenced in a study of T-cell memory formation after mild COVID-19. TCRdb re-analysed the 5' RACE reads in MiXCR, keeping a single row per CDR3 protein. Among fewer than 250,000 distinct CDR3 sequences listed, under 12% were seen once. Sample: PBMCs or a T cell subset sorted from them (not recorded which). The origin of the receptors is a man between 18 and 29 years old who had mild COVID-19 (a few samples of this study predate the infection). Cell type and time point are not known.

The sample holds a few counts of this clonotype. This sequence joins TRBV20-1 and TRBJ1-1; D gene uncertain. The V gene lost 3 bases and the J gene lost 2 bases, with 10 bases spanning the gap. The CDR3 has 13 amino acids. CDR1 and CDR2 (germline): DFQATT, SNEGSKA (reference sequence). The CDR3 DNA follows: TGCAGTGCTAGGAACCAGATAAACACTGAAGCTTTCTTT. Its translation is CSARNQINTEAFF.

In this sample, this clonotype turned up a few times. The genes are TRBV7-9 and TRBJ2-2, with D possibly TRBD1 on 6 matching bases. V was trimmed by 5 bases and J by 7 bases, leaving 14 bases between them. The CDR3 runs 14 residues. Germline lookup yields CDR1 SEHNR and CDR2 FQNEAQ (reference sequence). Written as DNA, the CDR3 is TGTGCCAGCAGCCCTAGAACAGGGTTCGGGGAGCTGTTTTTT. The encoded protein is CASSPRTGFGELFF.

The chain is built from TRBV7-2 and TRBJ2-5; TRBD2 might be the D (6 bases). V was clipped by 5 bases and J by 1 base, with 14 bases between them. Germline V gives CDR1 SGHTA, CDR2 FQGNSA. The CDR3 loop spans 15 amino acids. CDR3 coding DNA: TGTGCCAGCAGCCCTCCTGGAGGGACCCAAGAGACCCAGTACTTC. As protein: CASSPPGGTQETQYF.

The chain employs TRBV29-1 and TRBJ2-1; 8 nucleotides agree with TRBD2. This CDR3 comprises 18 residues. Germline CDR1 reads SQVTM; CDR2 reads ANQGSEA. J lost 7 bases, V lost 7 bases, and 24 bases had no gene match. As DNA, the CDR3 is TGCAGCGGGCTTGAGTGGCGGGGGGCAACGTTGGGTGGGAATGAGCAGTTCTTC. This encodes CSGLEWRGATLGGNEQFF.

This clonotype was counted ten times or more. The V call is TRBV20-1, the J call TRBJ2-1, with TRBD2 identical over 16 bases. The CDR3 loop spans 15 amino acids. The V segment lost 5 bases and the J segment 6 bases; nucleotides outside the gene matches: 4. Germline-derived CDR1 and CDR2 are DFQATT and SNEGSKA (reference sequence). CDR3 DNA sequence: TGCAGTGCTGGGACTAGCGGGGGGGCCGGCAATGAGCAGTTCTTC. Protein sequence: CSAGTSGGAGNEQFF.

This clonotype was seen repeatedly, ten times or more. CDR3 loop: CASSFSGRSGGELFF. CDR3 coding DNA: TGCGCCAGCAGCTTTTCTGGCAGGTCTGGCGGGGAGCTGTTTTTT. The chain combines TRBV5-1 with TRBJ2-2; unclear D gene. The V gene lost 2 bases and the J gene lost 7 bases, with 15 bases spanning the gap. CDR1 and CDR2 (germline): SGHRS, YFSETQ. This CDR3 contains 15 residues.

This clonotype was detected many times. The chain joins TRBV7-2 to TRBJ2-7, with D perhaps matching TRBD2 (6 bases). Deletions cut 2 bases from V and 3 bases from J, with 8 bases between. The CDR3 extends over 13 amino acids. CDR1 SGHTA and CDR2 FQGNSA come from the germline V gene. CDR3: CASSLLGGYEQYV. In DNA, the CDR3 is TGTGCCAGCAGCTTATTGGGGGGCTACGAGCAGTACGTC.

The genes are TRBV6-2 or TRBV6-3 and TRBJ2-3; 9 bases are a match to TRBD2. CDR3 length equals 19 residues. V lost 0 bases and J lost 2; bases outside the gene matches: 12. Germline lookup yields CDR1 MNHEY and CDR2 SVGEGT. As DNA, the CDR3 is TGTGCCAGCAGTTACTCGATAACGCGCCTAGCGGGGTTCACAGATACGCAGTATTTT. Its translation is CASSYSITRLAGFTDTQYF.

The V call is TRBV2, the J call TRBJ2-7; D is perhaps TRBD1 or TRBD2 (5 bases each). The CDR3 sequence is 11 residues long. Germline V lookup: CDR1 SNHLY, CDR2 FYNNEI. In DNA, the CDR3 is TGTGCCAGCAGTGAATGGGACGGCGGATTCGTC. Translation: CASSEWDGGFV.